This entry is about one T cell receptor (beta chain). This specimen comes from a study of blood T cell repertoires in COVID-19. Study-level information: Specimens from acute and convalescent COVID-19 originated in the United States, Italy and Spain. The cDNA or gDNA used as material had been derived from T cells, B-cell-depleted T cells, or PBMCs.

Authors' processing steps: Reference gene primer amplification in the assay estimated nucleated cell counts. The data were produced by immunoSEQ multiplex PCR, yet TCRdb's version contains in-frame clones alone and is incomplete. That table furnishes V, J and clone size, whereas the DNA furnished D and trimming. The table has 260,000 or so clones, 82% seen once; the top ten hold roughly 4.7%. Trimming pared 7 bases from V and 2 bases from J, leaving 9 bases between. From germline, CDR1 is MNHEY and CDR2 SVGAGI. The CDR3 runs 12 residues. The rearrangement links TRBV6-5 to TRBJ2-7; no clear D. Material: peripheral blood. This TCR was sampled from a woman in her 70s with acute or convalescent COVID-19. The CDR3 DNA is TGTGCCAGCAAGAGGTACGCCTACGAGCAGTACTTC. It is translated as CASKRYAYEQYF.